This paragraph reports one T cell receptor (beta chain). The record originates from a study of control samples from healthy donors and cancer patients. The CDR3 extends over 13 amino acids. Germline-derived CDR1 and CDR2 are WSHSY and SAAADI. Trimming cost V 4 bases and J 0 bases, with 7 bases left between them. Assay: immunoSEQ multiplex PCR; the TCRdb copy retains only in-frame clones and omits some. The sample contains tens of thousands of clones, 70% to 75% of which appear only once. The origin of this receptor is a male donor with melanoma. The chain carries TRBV10-2 and TRBJ2-7; no reliable D call. The specimen was formalin-fixed, paraffin-embedded tissue. The CDR3: CASSAESSYEQYF. DNA for the CDR3: TGCGCCAGCAGTGCGGAAAGCTCCTACGAGCAGTACTTC.